This T cell receptor (beta chain) was identified in a study of cytotoxic CD8 clonotypes in ibrutinib-treated CLL. Trimming cost V 3 bases and J 4 bases, with 12 bases left between them. Germline values: CDR1 SNHLY, CDR2 FYNNEI. The CDR3 is made up of 14 amino acids. The table came from immunoSEQ multiplex PCR; TCRdb's copy has only in-frame clones and leaves some out. The sample lists about 330,000 clones, 67% occurring once. V is TRBV2 and J is TRBJ1-1; maybe TRBD1 (6 bases). Material: PBMCs, obtained after 36 months of ibrutinib treatment. This TCR came from a human donor with chronic lymphocytic leukemia. For the CDR3, the DNA is TGTGCCAGCAGTGATACAGGGAGGGGCACTGAAGCTTTCTTT. Translated: CASSDTGRGTEAFF.